The clone carrying this T cell receptor (beta chain) came up many times. Its specificity is unknown. The data were taken from a study of tumor and adjacent non-tumor tissue in lung cancer. Looking at the study overall: There were some 12 adenocarcinoma, 2 squamous cell carcinoma and 1 small cell lung cancer cases.

Three rounds of nested PCR, following a modified ARM-PCR protocol, produced the TCRbeta library. TCRdb ran MiXCR on the multiplex PCR reads and lists one entry per CDR3 protein. The table has 120,000 or so distinct CDR3 sequences, approximately 66% seen once. Study-wide findings and caveats: Tumor tissue had significantly higher TCR diversity than normal lung. Normal lung showed higher cumulative top 100 clone frequency than tumor.

CDR3 size: 16 residues. Germline V CDR1 and CDR2: SGHAT, FQNNGV. Trimming cost V 3 bases and J 2 bases, with 14 bases left between them. This sample's RNA came from whole unsorted tissue. The sequenced sample consisted of lung tumor tissue. This sequence originates from a man younger than 45 with non-small cell lung cancer. This rearrangement joins TRBV11-2 to TRBJ2-1; tentatively, D is TRBD1 (7 bases). The DNA for the CDR3 is TGTGCCAGCAGCTTGGAGGGGGCGATAACCTACAATGAGCAGTTCTTC. It translates to CASSLEGAITYNEQFF.